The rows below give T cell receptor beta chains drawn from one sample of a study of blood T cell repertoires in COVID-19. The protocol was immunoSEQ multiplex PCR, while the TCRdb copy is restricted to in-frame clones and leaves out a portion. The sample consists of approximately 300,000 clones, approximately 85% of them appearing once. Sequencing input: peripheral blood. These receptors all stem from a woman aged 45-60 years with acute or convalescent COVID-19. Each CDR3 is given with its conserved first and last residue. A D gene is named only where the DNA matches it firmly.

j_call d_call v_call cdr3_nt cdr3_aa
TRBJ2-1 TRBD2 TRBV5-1 TGCGCCAGCAGCTTCCCAGGTGGAGTAAAGGGACTAGCGGGAGGAAGCTCCTACAATGAGCAGTTCTTC CASSFPGGVKGLAGGSSYNEQFF
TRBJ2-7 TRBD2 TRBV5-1 TGCGCCAGCAGCTCATCTAGCGGGAGGATATACGAGCAGTACTTC CASSSSSGRIYEQYF
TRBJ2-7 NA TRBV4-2 TGTGCCAGCAGCCAAGAGCACAGAATCTACGAGCAGTACTTC CASSQEHRIYEQYF
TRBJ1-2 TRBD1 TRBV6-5 TGTGCCAGCTGGAGCGGGACAGGGCCTGGCTACACCTTC CASWSGTGPGYTF
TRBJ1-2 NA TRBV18 TGTGCCAGCTCACCACCGCTTTTCAGCTATGGCTACACCTTC CASSPPLFSYGYTF
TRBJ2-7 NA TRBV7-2 TGTGCCAGCAGCTTAGAAGAGGGTCCTTGCGAGCAGTACTTC CASSLEEGPCEQYF
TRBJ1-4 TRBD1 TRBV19 TGTGCCAGTAGTATCGCCGGGACAGGGTCTTCAACTAATGAAAAACTGTTTTTT CASSIAGTGSSTNEKLFF
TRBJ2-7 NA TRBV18 TGTGCCAGCTCACCACTTGCGTCCCGGGAGATGGTCTCCTACGAGCAGTACTTC CASSPLASREMVSYEQYF
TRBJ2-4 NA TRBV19 TGTGCCAGTAGCAGGGTGGACGGCATTCAGTACTTC CASSRVDGIQYF
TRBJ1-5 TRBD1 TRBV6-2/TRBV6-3 TGTGCCAGCAGTTACCCACCCGGGACAGGGAATCAGCCCCAGCATTTT CASSYPPGTGNQPQHF